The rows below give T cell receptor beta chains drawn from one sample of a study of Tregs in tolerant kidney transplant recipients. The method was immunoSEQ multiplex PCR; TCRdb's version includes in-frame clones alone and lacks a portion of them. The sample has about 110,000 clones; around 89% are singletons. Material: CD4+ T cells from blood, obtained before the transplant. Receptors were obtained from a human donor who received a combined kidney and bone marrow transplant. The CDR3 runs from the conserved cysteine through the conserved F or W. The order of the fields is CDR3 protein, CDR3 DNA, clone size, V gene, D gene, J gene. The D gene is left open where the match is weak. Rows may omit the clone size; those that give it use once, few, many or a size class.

CDR3aa: CASRTDSGNTIYF
CDR3nt: TGCGCCAGCCGGACTGACTCTGGAAACACCATATATTTT
abundance: .
v_gene: TRBV5-1
d_gene: .
j_gene: TRBJ1-3

CDR3aa: CASSPPGGKPQHF
CDR3nt: TGTGCCAGCAGCCCCCCGGGGGGGAAGCCCCAGCATTTT
abundance: .
v_gene: TRBV6-5
d_gene: .
j_gene: TRBJ1-5

CDR3aa: CASSIASASVQQYF
CDR3nt: TGTGCCAGTAGTATAGCGTCGGCTAGCGTTCAGCAGTACTTC
abundance: .
v_gene: TRBV19
d_gene: .
j_gene: TRBJ2-7

CDR3aa: CASFPRGNSGANVLTF
CDR3nt: TGTGCCAGCTTTCCCCGGGGGAACTCTGGGGCCAACGTCCTGACTTTC
abundance: .
v_gene: TRBV28
d_gene: .
j_gene: TRBJ2-6

CDR3aa: CASSVEAGTEAFF
CDR3nt: TGTGCCAGCAGCGTAGAGGCAGGGACTGAAGCTTTCTTT
abundance: .
v_gene: TRBV9
d_gene: .
j_gene: TRBJ1-1

CDR3aa: CASSLGPGGGYGYTF
CDR3nt: TGTGCCAGCAGCTTGGGGCCAGGGGGTGGCTATGGCTACACCTTC
abundance: .
v_gene: TRBV5-6
d_gene: TRBD1
j_gene: TRBJ1-2

CDR3aa: CAIQSAVEPRADTQYF
CDR3nt: TGTGCCATTCAATCGGCCGTCGAGCCCCGGGCAGATACGCAGTATTTT
abundance: .
v_gene: TRBV28
d_gene: .
j_gene: TRBJ2-3

CDR3aa: CASRPGTGGGNTEAFF
CDR3nt: TGTGCCAGCAGGCCCGGGACAGGGGGAGGGAACACTGAAGCTTTCTTT
abundance: .
v_gene: TRBV28
d_gene: TRBD1
j_gene: TRBJ1-1

CDR3aa: CASAGLAGSYSDTQYF
CDR3nt: TGTGCCAGTGCGGGACTAGCGGGATCTTATTCAGATACGCAGTATTTT
abundance: .
v_gene: TRBV10-3
d_gene: TRBD2
j_gene: TRBJ2-3

CDR3aa: CASSIQGKDNSPLHF
CDR3nt: TGTGCCAGTAGTATACAGGGAAAAGATAATTCACCCCTCCACTTT
abundance: .
v_gene: TRBV19
d_gene: .
j_gene: TRBJ1-6

CDR3aa: CASRGASGGAAYNEQFF
CDR3nt: TGCGCCAGCAGGGGGGCTAGCGGGGGGGCAGCCTACAATGAGCAGTTCTTC
abundance: .
v_gene: TRBV10-2
d_gene: TRBD2
j_gene: TRBJ2-1

CDR3aa: CASSPPPGNKGNTIYF
CDR3nt: TGTGCCAGCAGCCCCCCCCCGGGGAACAAGGGAAACACCATATATTTT
abundance: once
v_gene: TRBV9
d_gene: .
j_gene: TRBJ1-3

CDR3aa: CASSGTTSGNTDTQYF
CDR3nt: TGTGCCAGCAGTGGTACGACTAGCGGGAACACAGATACGCAGTATTTT
abundance: .
v_gene: TRBV25-1
d_gene: TRBD2
j_gene: TRBJ2-3

CDR3aa: CASSLQGALNQPQHF
CDR3nt: TGTGCCAGCAGCCTGCAGGGGGCATTGAATCAGCCCCAGCATTTT
abundance: once
v_gene: TRBV5-6
d_gene: TRBD1
j_gene: TRBJ1-5

CDR3aa: CASSSGGAGANVLTF
CDR3nt: TGTGCCAGCAGCTCAGGGGGTGCTGGGGCCAACGTCCTGACTTTC
abundance: .
v_gene: TRBV11-3
d_gene: TRBD1
j_gene: TRBJ2-6